The present T cell receptor beta chain was sequenced within a study of blood T cell repertoires in COVID-19. Study details: The United States, Italy and Spain supplied acute and convalescent COVID-19 samples. PBMCs, B-cell-depleted T cells, or T cells were the source of the cDNA or gDNA that made up the material.

As handled by the study authors: From reference gene primer amplification, estimates of nucleated cell counts were derived. Assay used: immunoSEQ multiplex PCR; TCRdb lists only in-frame clones, some missing. V and J calls and clone size are given by that table; D and trimming were obtained from the DNA. The sample consists of roughly 220,000 clones, around four fifths of them appearing once. Germline CDR1 is MNHEY and CDR2 is SMNVEV (reference sequence). Trimming removed 5 bases at V and 0 bases at J, with 17 bases between. CDR3 length equals 16 residues. Seattle researchers signed up patients amid active infection and tracked them longitudinally.

The sample consisted of peripheral blood. The origin of this receptor is a woman aged 80 or older with COVID-19, enrolled during active disease. The chain uses TRBV27 and TRBJ2-7; possible D gene TRBD1, 6 bases. CDR3 sequence reads: CASSPPGVPRSYEQYF. The DNA for the CDR3 is TGTGCCAGCAGTCCCCCAGGGGTCCCTCGCTCCTACGAGCAGTACTTC.